This T cell receptor (beta chain) was captured in a study of human T cells and chemical hapten exposure. Background on the study: Patch tests of 0.01% DPC on the upper back were read at 6 days. Recorded diagnoses among the mostly female patients were alopecia areata, totalis or universalis.

This sample's time point: patch test 1, 2 weeks after DPC sensitization. As to treatment: therapeutic diphenylcyclopropenone sensitization with weekly scalp DPC. Every donor had alopecia and was 18 to 70 years old; all were suitable for DPC. Broader study findings: There was no change with DPC sensitization in TCRs above 1 in 1000 frequency.

This clonotype was observed many times. Its antigen is undetermined. From germline, CDR1 is SQVTM and CDR2 ANQGSEA. The CDR3 runs 13 residues. V lost 5 bases and J lost 7, with 15 bases in between. TCRdb ran MiXCR on the RACE reads and lists one entry per CDR3 protein. Among some 200,000 distinct CDR3 sequences listed, around 20% were seen once. V usage is TRBV29-1 and J usage is TRBJ1-5, with D possibly matching TRBD1 (6 bases). Sequences were derived from whole blood, sampled in connection with sensitization to the hapten diphenylcyclopropenone (DPC). The sequence came from a woman between 50 and 59 years old with alopecia areata. Some clones in this sample may be carry-over from other donors' samples. CDR3 DNA sequence: TGCAGCGTTCAAACAGGGTATGGCCAGCCCCAGCATTTT. Amino acid sequence: CSVQTGYGQPQHF.